This T cell receptor beta chain appears in the sequencing data of a study of PD-L1 blockade in urothelial cancer. PCRs each included synthetic TCR analog templates spiked in. The method was immunoSEQ multiplex PCR; TCRdb's version includes in-frame clones alone and lacks a portion of them. The sample has approximately 80,000 clones; about 81% are singletons. Findings and limits, study-wide: Those with durable benefit had larger increases in tumor-associated blood clones at 3 weeks.

A remark on this clone: Its cognate antigen is unknown.

CDR1 and CDR2 from the germline V gene are MGHDK and SYGVNS. This CDR3 spans 14 amino acids. V lost 8 bases and J lost 0, with 11 bases in between. The starting material was PBMCs, obtained around atezolizumab (anti-PD-L1) treatment. V and J are TRBV25-1 and TRBJ2-1; possibly TRBD2 for D (6 bases). This receptor was identified in a man between 65 and 85 years old with urothelial cancer. The CDR3 reads CASSRGSSYNEQFF. The CDR3 coding sequence is TGTGCCAGCTCCCGGGGGAGCTCCTACAATGAGCAGTTCTTC. Using reference TRBV25-1 and TRBJ2-1 for the parts outside the CDR3, the full variable domain is EADIYQTPRYLVIGTGKKITLECSQTMGHDKMYWYQQDPGMELHLIHYSYGVNSTEKGDLSSESTVSRIRTEHFPLTLESARPSHTSQYLCASSRGSSYNEQFFGPGTRLTVL.